The 3 T cell receptor beta chains in this list originate from one sample, sequenced in a study of cytomegalovirus exposure and HLA in healthy donors. Use of 60 Vbeta and 13 Jbeta primers characterized the PCR. Sequencing was performed with immunoSEQ multiplex PCR; in TCRdb, only in-frame clones are kept and a portion is missing. The sample has 150,000 to 200,000 clones; 81% are singletons. The specimen sequenced was PBMCs. Receptors were obtained from a man between 45 and 60 years old in good health and CMV-seropositive.

The chain has TRBV5-8 and TRBJ2-7; 7 positions match TRBD1. With 2 bases clipped from V and 4 bases from J, the junction kept 9 bases outside the gene matches. This CDR3 spans 15 amino acids. Germline CDR1 and CDR2: SGHTS and YDEGEE. The CDR3 coding sequence is TGTGCCAGCAGCTTAGAGGTAGGACAGGCTTACGAGCAGTACTTC. Translating it yields CASSLEVGQAYEQYF.

The chain uses TRBV6-5 and TRBJ2-2, with 7 bases identical to TRBD2. Germline CDR1 is MNHEY and CDR2 is SVGAGI. V lost 7 bases and J lost 0; bases outside the gene matches: 5. There are 15 residues in the CDR3. In nucleotides, the CDR3 is TGTGCCAGCACCCCGGGGGGTACGAACACCGGGGAGCTGTTTTTT. Translation: CASTPGGTNTGELFF.

This clone was seen more than once but under ten times. The chain combines TRBV19 with TRBJ2-7; 8 positions agree with TRBD1. CDR1 is LNHDA, CDR2 SQIVND, per germline (reference sequence). The CDR3 covers 14 residues. V trimming: 3 bases; J trimming: 5 bases; junction bases outside the gene matches: 6. The CDR3 is CASSIQGATDEQYF. The DNA of the CDR3 is TGTGCCAGTAGTATCCAGGGGGCAACGGACGAGCAGTACTTC.